This T cell receptor (beta chain) is drawn from a study of T-cell reconstitution after alpha-beta-depleted transplantation in children. This clonotype was recorded many times. Antigen specificity is unknown. The CDR3 runs 17 residues. Trimming took 1 base from V and 6 from J, leaving 19 bases between them. Study-wide results and caveats: T-cell counts and diversity at one year post-transplant came mainly from newly produced T cells.

This sample's TCRbeta library carried unique molecular identifier barcodes. From the PCR reads, TCRdb called clonotypes with MiXCR, one entry per CDR3 protein. This table holds approximately 500,000 distinct CDR3 sequences, about 10% found once. This sequence joins TRBV12-3 or TRBV12-4 and TRBJ2-4, with D possibly TRBD1 on 6 matching bases. The TCR sequence derives from a child aged 2-15 years with inherited bone marrow failure, due to receive a stem cell transplant. This material consisted of PBMCs, taken before TCRalphabeta/CD19-depleted stem cell transplant. Written as DNA, the CDR3 is TGTGCCAGCAGTTTAGTTCAGGGGATAGGCACAGGAAACATTCAGTACTTC. It specifies CASSLVQGIGTGNIQYF.